The rows below give T cell receptor beta chains drawn from one sample of a study of response to subunit inactivated influenza vaccine. TCRdb fed the RT-PCR reads into MiXCR, producing one record per CDR3 protein. The sample has over 400,000 distinct CDR3 sequences; about a tenth are singletons. Sample: PBMCs from blood, taken roughly 47 days after vaccination. The receptors were sampled from a man aged 50 to 60 who received an inactivated influenza vaccine. The CDR3 runs from the conserved cysteine through the conserved F or W. The order of the fields is CDR3 length, clone size, D gene, J gene, V gene, CDR3 DNA, CDR3 protein. A D gene is named only where the DNA matches it firmly. Clone size is not always given. Where it is, it says once, few, many or a class for expanded clones.

>12|many|.|TRBJ2-7|TRBV12-3/TRBV12-4
TGTGCCAGCAGCTTAGGAGGGGGTGAGCAGTACTTC
CASSLGGGEQYF
>10|few|.|TRBJ1-1|TRBV12-3/TRBV12-4
TGTGCCAGCTGGGATGCGAGGGCTTTCTTT
CASWDARAFF
>15|few|TRBD2|TRBJ2-5|TRBV7-2
TGTGCCAGCAGCTCCCAGCGGGGGGGGTGGGAGACCCAGTACTTC
CASSSQRGGWETQYF
>13|many|TRBD1|TRBJ1-2|TRBV6-6
TGTGCCAGCAGTTATCAAGGGGGCGATGGCTACACCTTC
CASSYQGGDGYTF
>13|few|.|TRBJ1-1|TRBV20-1
TGCAGTGCTAAACAATCGGGGTGGACTGAAGCTTTCTTT
CSAKQSGWTEAFF
>15|.|TRBD2|TRBJ2-7|TRBV20-1
TGCAGTGCTAGAGATCCTAGCGGGAGTCCCTACGAGCAGTACTTC
CSARDPSGSPYEQYF
>15|few|.|TRBJ2-5|TRBV15
TGTGCCACCAGCAGAGGCCCGGATTACCGAGAGACCCAGTACTTC
CATSRGPDYRETQYF
>12|.|.|TRBJ2-7|TRBV12-3/TRBV12-4
TGTGCCAGCAGCTCTACTTTCTACGAGCAGTACTTC
CASSSTFYEQYF
>15|.|.|TRBJ2-7|TRBV7-2
TGTGCCAGCAGCTTGGACGGGCCCATGGGGAAAGGGCAGTACTTC
CASSLDGPMGKGQYF
>15|.|TRBD2|TRBJ2-7|TRBV6-2/TRBV6-3
TGTGCCAGCAGCTTGCTCGGTAGCGGGAGGTACGAGCAGTACTTC
CASSLLGSGRYEQYF
>16|.|.|TRBJ1-3|TRBV7-9
TGTGCCAGCAGCTTAGCCGGCGGCCCGTCTGGAAACACCATATATTTT
CASSLAGGPSGNTIYF
>17|many|.|TRBJ2-2|TRBV3-1
TGTGCCAGCAGCCAAGATCTGTGGCAGAGAAACACCGGGGAGCTGTTTTTT
CASSQDLWQRNTGELFF
>14|few|TRBD1|TRBJ2-5|TRBV12-3/TRBV12-4
TGTGCCAGCAGTTTGACAGGGGAAACGGAGACCCAGTACTTC
CASSLTGETETQYF
>16|.|.|TRBJ2-3|TRBV20-1
TGCAGTGCTAGAGACTGGGAGGCTAGCCTCACAGATACGCAGTATTTT
CSARDWEASLTDTQYF
>15|few|TRBD2|TRBJ2-5|TRBV6-5
TGTGCCAGCAGTTACTCGATTCTAGCGGAAGAGACCCAGTACTTC
CASSYSILAEETQYF
>14|.|.|TRBJ2-3|TRBV20-1
TGCAGTGCTAGAGATCCTAGAAAGACAGATACGCAGTATTTT
CSARDPRKTDTQYF
>16|.|TRBD1|TRBJ2-5|TRBV6-1
TGTGCCAGCAGTCCCGGACGGACAGGGACCGGCGAGACCCAGTACTTC
CASSPGRTGTGETQYF
>13|few|.|TRBJ1-1|TRBV10-3
TGTGCCATCAGTGAACACAAGAACACTGAAGCTTTCTTT
CAISEHKNTEAFF
>13|few|.|TRBJ1-4|TRBV12-3/TRBV12-4
TGTGCCAGCAGTTCGGGGTTAAATGAAAAACTGTTTTTT
CASSSGLNEKLFF
>17|few|.|TRBJ1-5|TRBV7-6
TGTGCCAGCAGTCCCAAACCATTCGGCATGGGCAATCAGCCCCAGCATTTT
CASSPKPFGMGNQPQHF
>18|many|TRBD2|TRBJ2-1|TRBV20-1
TGCAGTGCTAGACCTCTAGCGGGGGGGCTTGTCGCCTACAATGAGCAGTTCTTC
CSARPLAGGLVAYNEQFF
>14|few|.|TRBJ2-3|TRBV5-6
TGTGCCAGCAAAGGACAGGGAGGGGCGGATACGCAGTATTTT
CASKGQGGADTQYF
>14|.|.|TRBJ2-1|TRBV7-9
TGTGCCAGCACCCAGGGGGGGTTATCCAGTGAGCAGTTCTTC
CASTQGGLSSEQFF
>15|few|.|TRBJ2-7|TRBV6-2/TRBV6-3
TGTGCCAGCAAATCCCAGCGGGCAAGCTCCTACGAGCAGTACTTC
CASKSQRASSYEQYF
>16|many|.|TRBJ2-5|TRBV7-2
TGTGCCAGCAGCTTAGCGGGGGGGCTTGGCCAAGAGACCCAGTACTTC
CASSLAGGLGQETQYF
>13|.|TRBD1|TRBJ1-1|TRBV5-1
TGCGCCAGCAGCCTACAGGGGTTCCCTGAAGCTTTCTTT
CASSLQGFPEAFF
>13|.|.|TRBJ2-5|TRBV20-1
TGCAGTCCCGGGTCGGCCTCCCAAGAGACCCAGTACTTC
CSPGSASQETQYF
>16|few|TRBD1|TRBJ1-2|TRBV5-5
TGTGCCAGCAGCGTACAGTTCGGACAGGGGGCGCCTGGCTACACCTTC
CASSVQFGQGAPGYTF
>14|many|.|TRBJ1-4|TRBV7-2
TGTGCCAGCAGCTTAGATAGGGGTAATGAAAAACTGTTTTTT
CASSLDRGNEKLFF
>14|.|.|TRBJ1-5|TRBV2
TGTGCCAGCAGTGTCCCCGGGTTGAGACAGCCCCAGCATTTT
CASSVPGLRQPQHF
>14|few|.|TRBJ2-5|TRBV7-9
TGTGCCAGCAGCCAAAGCACAGGGAGAGAGACCCAGTACTTC
CASSQSTGRETQYF
>15|.|.|TRBJ2-2|TRBV5-1
TGCGCCAGCAGATCCACAGGGCGGATCACCGGGGAGCTGTTTTTT
CASRSTGRITGELFF
>17|.|TRBD1|TRBJ2-3|TRBV7-6
TGTGCCAGCAGCAAGCGGACAGGGCCAGTCGGCACAGATACGCAGTATTTT
CASSKRTGPVGTDTQYF
>15|.|TRBD1|TRBJ2-1|TRBV20-1
TGCAGTGCTAGATGGGGGGACAGGGGCTACAATGAGCAGTTCTTC
CSARWGDRGYNEQFF
>16|.|.|TRBJ2-3|TRBV7-9
TGTGCCAGCAGCTGGCAGCGGTCCTTTAGCACAGATACGCAGTATTTT
CASSWQRSFSTDTQYF
>15|.|TRBD1|TRBJ2-5|TRBV7-2
TGTGCCAGCAGCGCCACCGGGACAGACAGAATGACCCAGTACTTC
CASSATGTDRMTQYF
>15|.|.|TRBJ2-1|TRBV25-1
TGTGCCAGCTCTCAATGGCAGGGGCAGGTCAATGAGCAGTTCTTC
CASSQWQGQVNEQFF
>14|.|.|TRBJ2-1|TRBV7-2
TGTGCCAGCAGCTTAGATCCGGCTTACAATGAGCAGTTCTTC
CASSLDPAYNEQFF
>14|few|TRBD2|TRBJ2-3|TRBV9
TGTGCCAGCAGCGCGGAGCCGGGACTAGCAACGCAGTATTTT
CASSAEPGLATQYF
>15|many|.|TRBJ2-1|TRBV10-3
TGTGCCATCAGTGATCTGTGGAGCTCCTACAATGAGCAGTTCTTC
CAISDLWSSYNEQFF
>15|.|.|TRBJ1-2|TRBV29-1
TGCAGCGTTGAAGGGGAGGACAGTTCTAACTATGGCTACACCTTC
CSVEGEDSSNYGYTF
>16|few|.|TRBJ1-6|TRBV7-8
TGTGCCAGCAGCTTAGTTAGTAGTTCTTATAATTCACCCCTCCACTTT
CASSLVSSSYNSPLHF
>15|few|TRBD1|TRBJ2-7|TRBV10-3
TGTGCCATCAGTGATCTCGGGACAGGGGGCTGGGAGCAGTACTTC
CAISDLGTGGWEQYF
>12|many|.|TRBJ1-1|TRBV20-1
TGCAGTGCTAGAGTCTGGGACCCCTCCGCTTTCTTT
CSARVWDPSAFF
>15|few|TRBD2|TRBJ2-3|TRBV20-1
TGCAGTGCTAAAGGGACTAGCGGGAGTACAGATACGCAGTATTTT
CSAKGTSGSTDTQYF
>13|many|.|TRBJ2-7|TRBV15
TGTGCCACTCGGTCGGACGGCTCCTACGAGCAGTACTTC
CATRSDGSYEQYF
>14|few|.|TRBJ2-1|TRBV15
TGTGCCACCAGCCTCCCGGCTTTGGGTTATGAGCAGTTCTTC
CATSLPALGYEQFF
>15|.|TRBD2|TRBJ2-1|TRBV14
TGTGCCAGCAGACCATCTGAGCGGGAGTACTATGAGCAGTTCTTC
CASRPSEREYYEQFF
>15|few|TRBD1|TRBJ2-3|TRBV5-5
TGTGCCAGCAGCTTTTGGGACAGGGGCCTGGATACGCAGTATTTT
CASSFWDRGLDTQYF
>16|.|TRBD1|TRBJ2-5|TRBV6-1
TGTGCCAGTGGTGGACAGGGGGCGGGTCCCGAAGAGACCCAGTACTTC
CASGGQGAGPEETQYF
>15|few|.|TRBJ1-6|TRBV6-5
TGTGCCAGCAGTTATCTCCGGCAGGGCGGTTCACCCCTCCACTTT
CASSYLRQGGSPLHF
>15|few|.|TRBJ2-2|TRBV7-2
TGTGCCAGCAGCTCGGGTGGGCTATTCACCGGGGAGCTGTTTTTT
CASSSGGLFTGELFF
>14|.|.|TRBJ2-2|TRBV19
TGTGCCAGTAGTCCCCTTGCCATGACCGGGGAGCTGTTTTTT
CASSPLAMTGELFF